This T cell receptor beta chain was sequenced for a study of T cell repertoires in aging, cancer and after chemotherapy. Study overall: The whole study produced a dataset of several million TCR reads. Study observations and caveats: In each cancer cohort, median generation probability increased across chemotherapy, suggesting thymic output rebounded.

From germline, CDR1 is SEHNR and CDR2 FQNEAQ (reference sequence). The CDR3 runs 13 residues. The V and J ends lost 2 bases and 2 bases respectively, with 6 bases between them. TCR beta rearrangements were amplified from peripheral blood genomic DNA. To note about this clonotype: Its antigen is unidentified.

Rearranged V-D-J TRB sequences were amplified with a mixed TRB-A/B primer pool. TCRdb reprocessed the multiplex PCR reads with MiXCR, giving one entry per CDR3 protein. The sample holds thousands of distinct CDR3 sequences; around 50% are singletons and the top ten take less than 4%. The rearrangement joins TRBV7-9 to TRBJ1-1, with no clear D. Sequences were obtained from blood. The sequence derives from a human donor with a solid tumor. The CDR3 DNA reads TGTGCCAGCAGCTTAACGGGAAACACTGAAGCTTTCTTT. It is translated as CASSLTGNTEAFF.